This T cell receptor (beta chain) was identified during a study of blood T cell repertoires in COVID-19. About the research overall: Sample material is recorded as cDNA or gDNA derived from T cells, B-cell-depleted T cells, or PBMCs.

V lost 3 bases and J lost 0, with 11 bases in between. CDR3 length: 14 residues. Germline loops: CDR1 DFQATT, CDR2 SNEGSKA (reference sequence). Original analysis: Estimation of nucleated cell counts was performed using reference gene primer amplification. Produced via immunoSEQ multiplex PCR; TCRdb's table is partial and in-frame only. V and J calls and clone size follow that table, whereas D and trimming were derived from the DNA. The sample records 50,000 to 75,000 clones, 80% to 95% being singletons. The sequence was obtained from a man aged 50 or older with active COVID-19. The V call is TRBV20-1, the J call TRBJ1-2; no definite D call. Sequencing used peripheral blood. The CDR3 DNA sequence: TGCAGTGCTAGTAAGGCGGAGACTAACTATGGCTACACCTTC. Amino acids: CSASKAETNYGYTF.